A single sample gave rise to the 17 T cell receptor beta chains below, sequenced in a study of OX40 agonist ivuxolimab in advanced cancers. Produced via immunoSEQ multiplex PCR; TCRdb's table is partial and in-frame only. The sample lists over 55,000 clones; about 90% were seen once. This material consisted of CD4+ or CD8+ T cells sorted from blood, taken in a trial of the OX40 agonist ivuxolimab. Receptors originate from an adult with an advanced solid tumor such as melanoma, head and neck, liver or kidney cancer.

The V gene is TRBV9, the J gene TRBJ2-2; D possibly uses TRBD1 or TRBD2 (5 bases each). The germline gives CDR1 SGDLS, CDR2 YYNGEE. This CDR3 is built from 16 residues. With 2 bases removed from V and 7 bases from J, the gap between germline ends came to 18 bases. The CDR3 DNA is TGTGCCAGCAGCGTGCATGGGACGGCCCCCGGCGGGGAGCTGTTTTTT. Protein: CASSVHGTAPGGELFF.

The chain uses TRBV7-9 and TRBJ2-1, with 7 bases fitting TRBD2. The CDR3 has 15 residues. V trimming: 5 bases; J trimming: 3 bases; junction bases outside the gene matches: 7. Looked up from germline, CDR1 is SEHNR and CDR2 is FQNEAQ (reference sequence). The CDR3 DNA is TGTGCCAGCAGCAGCGGGACTCCCGACTACAATGAGCAGTTCTTC. Its translation: CASSSGTPDYNEQFF.

The chain carries TRBV9 and TRBJ2-3, with D unresolved. This CDR3 region has 15 residues. Germline lookup yields CDR1 SGDLS and CDR2 YYNGEE. The germline V and J ends were trimmed by 0 bases and 1 base, with 9 bases remaining between them. The CDR3 sequence: CASSVDSRRTDTQYF. DNA of the CDR3: TGTGCCAGCAGCGTAGATTCCCGTCGCACAGATACGCAGTATTTT.

The rearrangement links TRBV28 to TRBJ1-1; no firm D call. This CDR3 has 13 amino acids. V lost 7 bases, J lost 1 base, and 10 bases lay in between. Looked up from germline, CDR1 is MDHEN and CDR2 is SYDVKM. The CDR3 is CASTWPENTEAFF. In DNA form, the CDR3 reads TGTGCCAGCACCTGGCCCGAGAACACTGAAGCTTTCTTT.

Only one count was recorded for this clone. The J gene is TRBJ2-6, the V gene TRBV7-8; TRBD2 might be the D (5 bases). V lost 0 bases and J lost 0, with 15 bases in between. The CDR3 totals 19 residues. Germline V CDR1 and CDR2: SGHVS, FQNEAQ. CDR3 sequence (DNA): TGTGCCAGCAGCTTAGCGCGGGTTCGATCGAGCTCTGGGGCCAACGTCCTGACTTTC. Translation gives CASSLARVRSSSGANVLTF.

A word on this clone: An end of the junction does not agree with germline; a read error may underlie this. This chain connects TRBV7-2 to TRBJ1-1; D call uncertain. This CDR3 contains 15 residues. CDR1 is SGHTA and CDR2 is FQGNSA in the germline V gene. DNA of the CDR3: TGTGCCAGCAGCTCCTCCGGGATTCTGAGCCGACCGGAGGTTTTT. As protein: CASSSSGILSRPEVF.

This clone was seen a few times. V usage is TRBV10-2 and J usage is TRBJ1-5; D is unresolved. The V end lost 0 bases, the J end lost 1 base, and 7 bases lay between the germline ends. Germline assignment: CDR1 WSHSY and CDR2 SAAADI. The CDR3 loop spans 15 amino acids. This CDR3 is CASSESTKSNQPQHF. CDR3 coding DNA: TGCGCCAGCAGTGAGTCGACTAAGAGCAATCAGCCCCAGCATTTT.

This clone was counted a few times. This sequence joins TRBV4-2 and TRBJ1-2; 8 bases agree with TRBD1. V gave up 0 bases and J gave up 8 bases; unmatched junction bases: 8. CDR3 size: 15 residues. The germline gives CDR1 LGHNA, CDR2 YNFKEQ. The CDR3 DNA follows: TGTGCCAGCAGCCAAGAGGCAGGGGGCACAGGGGGCTACACCTTC. Residues: CASSQEAGGTGGYTF.

This clone came up once. The CDR3 DNA follows: TGTGCTAGTGGTTTGAGGGCAGGGGGCCGGAATGAGCAGTTCTTC. Amino acids: CASGLRAGGRNEQFF. This rearrangement joins TRBV12-5 to TRBJ2-1; 8 nucleotides match TRBD1. CDR1 and CDR2 (germline): LGHNT, FRNRAP. The CDR3 sequence is 15 residues long. Trimming cost V 2 bases and J 7 bases; bases outside gene matches: 7.

The gene calls are TRBV28 and TRBJ2-3; 7 nucleotides agree with TRBD2. This CDR3 region has 14 residues. Germline CDR1 and CDR2: MDHEN and SYDVKM. V shed 6 bases and J 6 bases; nucleotides not matched to a gene: 9. The CDR3 region has the DNA TGTGCCAGCAGGAGCGGGGAGGGTACCGATACGCAGTATTTT. Translation gives CASRSGEGTDTQYF.

The genes are TRBV2 and TRBJ1-4, with a weak D call TRBD1 (5 bases). CDR1 SNHLY and CDR2 FYNNEI come from the germline V gene. The CDR3 sequence is 15 residues long. The ends were cut back, 2 bases at V and 1 base at J, with 8 bases in the middle. The CDR3 here is CASSEQRGTNEKLFF. The CDR3 DNA follows: TGTGCCAGCAGTGAACAGAGGGGAACTAATGAAAAACTGTTTTTT. The variable domain in full, completed from reference TRBV2 and TRBJ1-4, reads EPEVTQTPSHQVTQMGQEVILRCVPISNHLYFYWYRQILGQKVEFLVSFYNNEISEKSEIFDDQFSVERPDGSNFTLKIRSTKLEDSAMYFCASSEQRGTNEKLFFGSGTQLSVL.

The CDR3 DNA is TGTGCCAGCAGCCGTGGGACGGCAGGGGGTGAGCAGTTCTTC. Amino acid sequence: CASSRGTAGGEQFF. V usage is TRBV7-3 and J usage is TRBJ2-1; 7 bases align to TRBD1. The V gene end was trimmed by 5 bases and the J gene end by 9 bases; junction bases not matched to a gene: 10. The germline gives CDR1 SGHTA, CDR2 FQGTGA. CDR3 length equals 14 residues.

V and J are TRBV28 and TRBJ1-2; no reliable D call. Germline loops: CDR1 MDHEN, CDR2 SYDVKM. V was trimmed by 7 bases and J by 8 bases, leaving 17 bases between them. This CDR3 is 13 amino acids long. Written as DNA, the CDR3 is TGTGCCAGCAAGCCCCATGAGGACTGGGGCTACACCTTC. Protein product: CASKPHEDWGYTF.

V and J are TRBV19 and TRBJ2-7; 7 nucleotides agree with TRBD2. The junction had 2 bases not matched to a gene; V was cut back by 1 base and J by 2 bases. CDR1 is LNHDA and CDR2 is SQIVND in the germline V gene (reference sequence). The CDR3 totals 14 residues. For the CDR3, the DNA is TGTGCCAGTAGTATAGTCGCGGGAGCCTACGAGCAGTACTTC. This gives the protein CASSIVAGAYEQYF.

The chain is built from TRBV29-1 and TRBJ2-7; perhaps TRBD1 as D (6 bases). With 1 base removed from V and 12 bases from J, the gap between germline ends came to 10 bases. This CDR3 comprises 10 residues. Germline assignment: CDR1 SQVTM and CDR2 ANQGSEA. In DNA, the CDR3 is TGCAGCGTTGAAGTAACAGGGTCGTACTTC. It encodes CSVEVTGSYF.

The chain carries TRBV28 and TRBJ2-7; D is perhaps TRBD1 (6 bases). V lost 6 bases and J lost 2, with 14 bases in between. CDR1 and CDR2 from the germline V gene are MDHEN and SYDVKM. The CDR3 length is 14 residues. This CDR3 is CASSDTGNPYEQYF. Written as DNA, the CDR3 is TGTGCCAGCAGCGACACAGGGAACCCCTACGAGCAGTACTTC. Looking up the rest from reference TRBV28 and TRBJ2-7 gives the full variable domain: DVKVTQSSRYLVKRTGEKVFLECVQDMDHENMFWYRQDPGLGLRLIYFSYDVKMKEKGDIPEGYSVSREKKERFSLILESASTNQTSMYLCASSDTGNPYEQYFGPGTRLTVT.

The V call is TRBV5-1, the J call TRBJ1-1; perhaps TRBD1 as D (6 bases). Germline V gene sequence: CDR1 SGHRS, CDR2 YFSETQ. V shed 3 bases and J shed 4 bases, with 16 bases lying between them. CDR3 size: 15 residues. The CDR3 DNA follows: TGCGCCAGCAGCTCCGGAACAGGGTTGGGCACTGAAGCTTTCTTT. Amino acids: CASSSGTGLGTEAFF. Variable domain in full (rest from reference TRBV5-1 and TRBJ1-1): KAGVTQTPRYLIKTRGQQVTLSCSPISGHRSVSWYQQTPGQGLQFLFEYFSETQRNKGNFPGRFSGRQFSNSRSEMNVSTLELGDSALYLCASSSGTGLGTEAFFGQGTRLTVV.